This T cell receptor (beta chain) was retrieved from a study of T-cell memory formation after mild COVID-19. TCRdb redid the calling of the 5' RACE reads with MiXCR, one entry per CDR3 protein. Of tens of thousands of distinct CDR3 sequences in the sample, about an eighth were seen once. This CDR3 spans 15 amino acids. The sequencing sample was made of PBMCs or a T cell subset sorted from them (not recorded which). The sequence was collected from a man aged 18 to 29 who had mild COVID-19 (a few samples of this study predate the infection). Cell type and time point are not known. This chain joins TRBV21-1 and TRBJ2-7; the table's D call, TRBD1, has no DNA check behind it. TRBV21-1 is annotated as a pseudogene. The DNA for the CDR3 is TGTGCCAGCAGCAAAAGGGGCAGACCTACCTACGAGCAGTACTTC. Its translation: CASSKRGRPTYEQYF.